Listed here are 5 T cell receptor beta chains from one sample, sequenced in a study of blood T cell repertoires in COVID-19. Profiling relied on immunoSEQ multiplex PCR, and the TCRdb table lists in-frame clones only, not all of them. The sample carries roughly 250,000 clones, around 89% recorded once. The material sequenced was peripheral blood. The receptors were gathered from a woman aged 40-49 years with acute or convalescent COVID-19.

CDR3 sequence: CASSQDSSAINEQYV. Here the CDR3 DNA reads TGTGCCAGCAGCCAAGATTCATCAGCGATAAACGAGCAGTACGTC. The chain uses TRBV3-1 (or the pseudogene TRBV3-2) and TRBJ2-7; D is unresolved. Trimming removed 0 bases at V and 5 bases at J, with 14 bases between. CDR1 is LGHDT, CDR2 YNNKEL, per germline (reference sequence). CDR3 length equals 15 residues.

The rearrangement joins TRBV28 to TRBJ2-1, with D possibly being TRBD1 (5 bases). Germline assignment: CDR1 MDHEN and CDR2 SYDVKM. The V end was cut by 3 bases, the J end by 5 bases, with 17 bases between. The CDR3 consists of 16 residues. This CDR3 is CASSLGGRVGHNEQFF. CDR3 coding DNA: TGTGCCAGCAGTTTGGGTGGCAGGGTGGGGCACAATGAGCAGTTCTTC.

The chain couples TRBV2 to TRBJ1-5, with TRBD1 as a possible D gene (6 bases). V was pared by 8 bases and J by 6 bases, with 14 bases between. The CDR3 extends over 13 amino acids. Looked up from germline, CDR1 is SNHLY and CDR2 is FYNNEI. In DNA form, the CDR3 reads TGTGCCAGCCACGAGGGGGGGCTTCAGCCCCAGCATTTT. Encoded protein: CASHEGGLQPQHF. Combining the CDR3 with reference TRBV2 and TRBJ1-5 gives the whole variable domain EPEVTQTPSHQVTQMGQEVILRCVPISNHLYFYWYRQILGQKVEFLVSFYNNEISEKSEIFDDQFSVERPDGSNFTLKIRSTKLEDSAMYFCASHEGGLQPQHFGDGTRLSIL.

With regard to this clone: The same CDR3 is also encoded by other DNA sequences in this sample. The V gene is TRBV5-1, the J gene TRBJ2-1; 8 positions agree with TRBD1. This CDR3 spans 14 amino acids. Germline CDR1 reads SGHRS; CDR2 reads YFSETQ. V shed 0 bases and J 6 bases; nucleotides not matched to a gene: 2. In DNA, the CDR3 is TGCGCCAGCAGCTTGGTACAGGGGGGCAATGAGCAGTTCTTC. Translating gives CASSLVQGGNEQFF.

The V call is TRBV24-1, the J call TRBJ1-5; 8 positions match TRBD1. Germline trimming cut 4 bases from V and 2 bases from J; bases unmatched to any gene: 9. Germline V gene lookup returns CDR1 KGHDR and CDR2 SFDVKD. CDR3 length equals 17 residues. CDR3 DNA sequence: TGTGCCACCAGTGACTCTGACAGGGGTCGCGGCAATCAGCCCCAGCATTTT. This translates into CATSDSDRGRGNQPQHF.